Presented here are 12 T cell receptor beta chains from one specimen sequenced in a study of identical twins. One entry per CDR3 protein results from TCRdb running MiXCR on the 5' RACE reads. Of about 700,000 distinct CDR3 sequences listed, around 8.3% were seen once; the top ten hold 0.75% to 1%. The sample was also linked to a second study, of yellow fever vaccine responses in identical twins.

Sequencing was done on a sample of PBMCs. All receptors derive from a woman aged 18-29 years in good health.

This clonotype was counted only a few times. The rearrangement uses TRBV24-1 and TRBJ2-3; the D is unclear. With 10 bases removed from V and 6 bases from J, the gap between germline ends came to 16 bases. Germline values: CDR1 KGHDR, CDR2 SFDVKD. The CDR3 contains 13 residues. CDR3 coding DNA: TGTGCCACAAGAGCCCCTAGGTGGGATACGCAGTATTTT. Translated: CATRAPRWDTQYF.

This chain links TRBV6-2 or TRBV6-3 with TRBJ2-1; the D gene is possibly TRBD2 (6 bases). The CDR3 spans 14 residues. V was shortened by 8 bases and J by 0 bases, with 11 bases between the two germline ends. Per the germline V gene, CDR1 is MNHEY and CDR2 is SVGEGT. In nucleotides, the CDR3 is TGTGCCAGCTGGCTCGGGAGCTCCTACAATGAGCAGTTCTTC. This gives the protein CASWLGSSYNEQFF.

This chain connects TRBV19 to TRBJ2-7, with 12 bases fitting TRBD2. This CDR3 is built from 16 residues. Per the germline V gene, CDR1 is LNHDA and CDR2 is SQIVND (reference sequence). The ends lost 4 bases at V and 3 bases at J; junction bases unmatched: 7. The CDR3: CASSTPRTSGVYEQYF. The CDR3 coding sequence is TGTGCCAGTAGTACTCCTAGGACTAGCGGGGTCTACGAGCAGTACTTC.

This clonotype was found a few times. The rearrangement links TRBV5-6 to TRBJ2-5; no definite D call. The germline CDR1 and CDR2 sequences are SGHDT and YYEEEE. CDR3 length: 14 amino acids. V was cut by 1 base and J by 5 bases, with 12 bases left in between. Written as DNA, the CDR3 is TGTGCCAGCAGCTTGTCCGCACCGCAGGAGACCCAGTACTTC. Protein product: CASSLSAPQETQYF.

This clonotype was seen more than once but under ten times. V gene TRBV5-1 combines with J gene TRBJ1-1; 8 nucleotides align to TRBD1. After removal of 3 bases from V and 7 bases from J, the junction contained 5 bases not matched to a gene. The CDR3 spans 13 residues. Germline CDR1 SGHRS, CDR2 YFSETQ. CDR3 in amino acids: CASSYRDRNEAFF. The CDR3 DNA sequence: TGCGCCAGCAGCTACAGGGACAGGAATGAAGCTTTCTTT.

The rearrangement joins TRBV3-1 to TRBJ2-5, with D possibly being TRBD1 (6 bases). Germline CDR1 reads LGHDT; CDR2 reads YNNKEL (reference sequence). Trimming took off 0 bases at V and 5 bases at J, with 28 bases between the two ends. CDR3 length: 20 amino acids. The CDR3 region has the DNA TGTGCCAGCAGCCAAGATTGGTTCAGCCGGGTCACAGGGACCCTTGAGACCCAGTACTTC. Translating it yields CASSQDWFSRVTGTLETQYF.

The chain carries TRBV4-3 and TRBJ2-2; D remains ambiguous. The CDR3 has 14 residues. Germline values: CDR1 LGHNA, CDR2 YSLEER. Trimming left V 1 base short and J 5 bases short, with 8 bases between. CDR3 sequence reads: CASSQVAQTGELFF. CDR3 in DNA: TGCGCCAGCAGCCAAGTGGCCCAAACCGGGGAGCTGTTTTTT.

The rearrangement joins TRBV18 to TRBJ2-5; D uncertain. This CDR3 region has 13 residues. Per germline, CDR1 KGHSH and CDR2 LQKENI. V lost 3 bases and J lost 2, with 7 bases in between. The CDR3 reads CASSPVPQETQYF. CDR3 bases: TGTGCCAGCTCACCGGTACCTCAAGAGACCCAGTACTTC. Drawing the rest from reference TRBV18 and TRBJ2-5, the complete variable domain is NAGVMQNPRHLVRRRGQEARLRCSPMKGHSHVYWYRQLPEEGLKFMVYLQKENIIDESGMPKERFSAEFPKEGPSILRIQQVVRGDSAAYFCASSPVPQETQYFGPGTRLLVL.

This clonotype turned up a few times. The chain employs TRBV11-2 and TRBJ2-5, with D unclear. Germline loops: CDR1 SGHAT, CDR2 FQNNGV. V was shortened by 5 bases and J by 5 bases, with 6 bases between the two germline ends. The CDR3 extends over 11 amino acids. This CDR3 reads CASSKVETQYF. The CDR3 DNA reads TGTGCCAGCAGCAAAGTGGAGACCCAGTACTTC.

V is TRBV9 and J is TRBJ2-3; no firm D call. CDR3 length equals 15 residues. Germline assignment: CDR1 SGDLS and CDR2 YYNGEE. The V end lost 4 bases, the J end lost 4 bases, and 16 bases lay between the germline ends. The CDR3 region is CASSPRSTSPDTQYF. The CDR3 nucleotides are TGTGCCAGCAGCCCCCGTTCGACCTCCCCAGATACGCAGTATTTT.

Ten or more counts support this clonotype. The chain couples TRBV2 to TRBJ2-1; TRBD1 aligns across 8 bases. V lost 7 bases, J lost 4 bases, and 6 bases stayed unmatched. In germline, CDR1 is SNHLY, CDR2 FYNNEI. The CDR3 is made up of 14 amino acids. CDR3 in amino acids: CASTDRGRYNEQFF. The CDR3, as DNA: TGTGCCAGCACAGACAGGGGCCGATACAATGAGCAGTTCTTC. The whole variable domain, filled in from reference TRBV2 and TRBJ2-1, reads EPEVTQTPSHQVTQMGQEVILRCVPISNHLYFYWYRQILGQKVEFLVSFYNNEISEKSEIFDDQFSVERPDGSNFTLKIRSTKLEDSAMYFCASTDRGRYNEQFFGPGTRLTVL.

This clonotype occurred a few times. The chain uses TRBV10-3 and TRBJ2-6; 9 nucleotides line up with TRBD2. The CDR3 loop spans 16 amino acids. J gave up 0 bases and V 11 bases, and 8 bases lay outside the gene matches. Germline-derived CDR1 and CDR2 are ENHRY and SYGVKD. The CDR3 DNA is TGTGCCTCCACTTCGCGGGAGGGCTCTGGGGCCAACGTCCTGACTTTC. Amino acid sequence: CASTSREGSGANVLTF.